One sample yielded the 26 T cell receptor beta chains listed below, sequenced in a study of shared clonotypes between healthy human individuals. Positive CCR7 selection of CD45RO-negative cells yielded the naive CD8 cells, and terminally differentiated effector memory CD45RA+ cells were excluded. Measured with immunoSEQ multiplex PCR; TCRdb has only the in-frame clones, and not every one. The data show 800,000 or so clones, with around 96% seen just once and about 0.25% held by the top ten. The sample taken for sequencing was naive CD8+ T cells sorted from blood. Receptor source: a man younger than 40 in good health.

V usage is TRBV14 and J usage is TRBJ2-1, with D possibly being TRBD2 (5 bases). Germline V gene sequence: CDR1 SGHDN, CDR2 FVKESK. The V end was cut by 4 bases, the J end by 2 bases, with 12 bases between. This CDR3 has 15 residues. CDR3 coding DNA: TGTGCCAGCAGCCCTTCGAGGGCAGCCTACAATGAGCAGTTCTTC. It translates to CASSPSRAAYNEQFF.

The J gene is TRBJ2-1, the V gene TRBV20-1; the D call may be TRBD1 or TRBD2 (5 bases each). The CDR3 has 10 amino acids. Germline CDR1 is DFQATT and CDR2 is SNEGSKA (reference sequence). Trimming removed 4 bases from V and 8 bases from J, with 6 bases in between. CDR3 DNA: TGCAGTGCTATGGGGGATGAGCAGTTCTTC. Protein: CSAMGDEQFF.

V usage is TRBV13 and J usage is TRBJ2-5; D uncertain. CDR3 length: 13 residues. Germline CDR1 and CDR2: PRHDT and FYEKMQ (reference sequence). V was clipped by 5 bases and J by 3 bases, with 10 bases between them. As DNA, the CDR3 is TGTGCCAGCAGCCAAGGTGCGGAAGAGACCCAGTACTTC. It codes for CASSQGAEETQYF.

The chain carries TRBV7-2 and TRBJ1-5; a weak D match, TRBD1 (6 bases). The V end was cut by 5 bases, the J end by 1 base, with 15 bases between. CDR3 length equals 16 residues. Looked up from germline, CDR1 is SGHTA and CDR2 is FQGNSA. The CDR3: CASSPTRTESNQPQHF. DNA for the CDR3: TGTGCCAGCAGCCCTACGCGGACAGAAAGCAATCAGCCCCAGCATTTT.

The rearrangement links TRBV11-2 to TRBJ1-1; 7 positions agree with TRBD1. CDR3 length: 12 residues. Germline assignment: CDR1 SGHAT and CDR2 FQNNGV. V lost 5 bases to trimming and J lost 7 bases; unmatched junction nucleotides: 4. CDR3 sequence: CASSAGQIEAFF. In DNA, the CDR3 is TGTGCCAGCAGCGCGGGACAGATTGAAGCTTTCTTT.

The chain employs TRBV7-9 and TRBJ2-7, with TRBD2 as a possible D gene (6 bases). This CDR3 has 16 residues. With 4 bases removed from V and 2 bases from J, the gap between germline ends came to 18 bases. Germline CDR1 reads SEHNR; CDR2 reads FQNEAQ (reference sequence). The CDR3 is CASSSKTSSSAYEQYF. CDR3 nucleotides: TGTGCCAGCAGCTCCAAAACTAGCTCCAGCGCCTACGAGCAGTACTTC.

The V gene is TRBV7-8, the J gene TRBJ2-4; a weak D match, TRBD2 (5 bases). Trimming cost V 5 bases and J 4 bases, with 15 bases left between them. In germline, CDR1 is SGHVS, CDR2 FQNEAQ. This CDR3 has 15 amino acids. The CDR3 DNA sequence: TGTGCCAGCAGCGACCGGACTCTAACAAAAAACATTCAGTACTTC. Its protein is CASSDRTLTKNIQYF. Full variable domain (remainder filled in from reference TRBV7-8 and TRBJ2-4): GAGVSQSPRYKVAKRGQDVALRCDPISGHVSLFWYQQALGQGPEFLTYFQNEAQLDKSGLPSDRFFAERPEGSVSTLKIQRTQQEDSAVYLCASSDRTLTKNIQYFGAGTRLSVL.

The sample holds a few counts of this clone. This chain links TRBV28 with TRBJ2-1; D is unresolved. V gave up 5 bases and J gave up 5 bases, with 7 bases separating them. CDR3 length: 12 residues. CDR1 is MDHEN, CDR2 SYDVKM, per germline. The CDR3 reads CASSAGDNEQFF. The CDR3 DNA reads TGTGCCAGCAGTGCTGGGGACAATGAGCAGTTCTTC.

The CDR3 DNA reads TGTGCCAGCAGCGGCCGGGGGTATGAGCAGTTCTTC. Amino acid sequence: CASSGRGYEQFF. This sequence joins TRBV7-9 and TRBJ2-1; possible D gene TRBD2, 6 bases. The V and J ends lost 5 bases and 8 bases respectively, with 10 bases between them. This CDR3 contains 12 residues. The germline V gene has CDR1 SEHNR and CDR2 FQNEAQ (reference sequence).

This chain joins TRBV4-3 and TRBJ1-2; D might be TRBD1 (5 bases). The V gene lost 3 bases and the J gene lost 0 bases, with 11 bases spanning the gap. Germline V gene sequence: CDR1 LGHNA, CDR2 YSLEER. The CDR3 has 15 amino acids. The CDR3 coding sequence is TGCGCCAGCAGCCAGTATCAGGGTTCTAACTATGGCTACACCTTC. Translated, it gives CASSQYQGSNYGYTF.

The rearrangement joins TRBV28 to TRBJ1-5; unclear D gene. V lost 5 bases and J lost 4, with 12 bases in between. This CDR3 is 14 amino acids long. Germline V gives CDR1 MDHEN, CDR2 SYDVKM. The CDR3 sequence is CASSPRMYNQPQHF. As DNA, the CDR3 is TGTGCCAGCAGTCCCCGGATGTATAATCAGCCCCAGCATTTT.

The chain has TRBV13 and TRBJ1-1; tentatively, D is TRBD1 (5 bases). The CDR3 covers 15 residues. V dropped 1 base and J dropped 1 base, with 10 bases sitting between them. Germline loops: CDR1 PRHDT, CDR2 FYEKMQ (reference sequence). CDR3 DNA sequence: TGTGCCAGCAGCTTAGTCAGGGATTGGAACACTGAAGCTTTCTTT. Amino acids: CASSLVRDWNTEAFF.

The chain uses TRBV9 and TRBJ2-1; 13 positions match TRBD2. CDR1 is SGDLS and CDR2 is YYNGEE in the germline V gene. The CDR3 has 15 amino acids. The V segment lost 0 bases and the J segment 9 bases; nucleotides outside the gene matches: 3. This chain's CDR3 is CASSVALAGGSEQFF. DNA of the CDR3: TGTGCCAGCAGCGTAGCACTAGCGGGAGGGAGTGAGCAGTTCTTC.

The CDR3 sequence is CASSDDFYEQYF. The DNA for the CDR3 is TGTGCCAGCAGCGACGACTTTTACGAGCAGTACTTC. The chain links TRBV7-6 to TRBJ2-7; D is uncertain. There are 12 residues in the CDR3. Trimming removed 5 bases from V and 4 bases from J, with 9 bases in between. Germline V gene data show CDR1 as SGHVS and CDR2 as FNYEAQ. Full variable domain (rest looked up from reference TRBV7-6 and TRBJ2-7): GAGVSQSPRYKVTKRGQDVALRCDPISGHVSLYWYRQALGQGPEFLTYFNYEAQQDKSGLPNDRFSAERPEGSISTLTIQRTEQRDSAMYRCASSDDFYEQYFGPGTRLTVT.

The V gene is TRBV9, the J gene TRBJ2-7; tentatively, D is TRBD1 (6 bases). V gave up 0 bases and J gave up 0 bases, with 13 bases separating them. Germline V gene lookup returns CDR1 SGDLS and CDR2 YYNGEE. This CDR3 is built from 16 residues. The CDR3 DNA reads TGTGCCAGCAGCGTAGATGACAGGTGGACCTCCTACGAGCAGTACTTC. This translates into CASSVDDRWTSYEQYF.

The rearrangement uses TRBV6-5 and TRBJ2-7; D possibly matches TRBD1 or TRBD2 (5 bases each). CDR1 is MNHEY and CDR2 is SVGAGI in the germline V gene. The V end lost 3 bases, the J end lost 7 bases, and 13 bases lay between the germline ends. CDR3 length equals 13 residues. CDR3 region: CASSYGADYEQYF. The CDR3 DNA reads as TGTGCCAGCAGTTATGGGGCCGACTATGAGCAGTACTTC.

This chain uses TRBV9 with TRBJ2-7; D may be TRBD1 (6 bases). Germline V gives CDR1 SGDLS, CDR2 YYNGEE. Trimming pared 4 bases from V and 5 bases from J, leaving 16 bases between. This CDR3 has 14 amino acids. This CDR3 reads CASSFTGTLDEQYF. For the CDR3, the DNA is TGTGCCAGCAGCTTTACCGGGACACTCGACGAGCAGTACTTC.

The chain links TRBV9 to TRBJ1-1; maybe TRBD1 (6 bases). CDR3 size: 14 residues. The V and J ends lost 3 bases and 7 bases respectively, with 16 bases between them. The V gene's germline CDR1 is SGDLS and CDR2 YYNGEE. CDR3 residues: CASSGEGVPYEAFF. The CDR3, as DNA: TGTGCCAGCAGCGGAGAGGGGGTCCCATATGAAGCTTTCTTT. The variable domain in full, completed from reference TRBV9 and TRBJ1-1, reads DSGVTQTPKHLITATGQRVTLRCSPRSGDLSVYWYQQSLDQGLQFLIQYYNGEERAKGNILERFSAQQFPDLHSELNLSSLELGDSALYFCASSGEGVPYEAFFGQGTRLTVV.

The chain couples TRBV5-1 to TRBJ2-2; D is ambiguous. CDR3 length equals 13 residues. Trimming shortened V by 1 base and J by 5 bases, and 6 bases separated the two germline ends. CDR1 and CDR2 (germline): SGHRS, YFSETQ. The CDR3 loop reads CASSLLGTGELFF. In nucleotides, the CDR3 is TGCGCCAGCAGCTTGTTGGGGACCGGGGAGCTGTTTTTT. Filled out from reference TRBV5-1 and TRBJ2-2, the complete variable domain reads KAGVTQTPRYLIKTRGQQVTLSCSPISGHRSVSWYQQTPGQGLQFLFEYFSETQRNKGNFPGRFSGRQFSNSRSEMNVSTLELGDSALYLCASSLLGTGELFFGEGSRLTVL.

The V call is TRBV6-6, the J call TRBJ2-3; D is undetermined. Germline CDR1 reads MNHNY; CDR2 reads SVGAGI (reference sequence). The CDR3 runs 12 residues. With 4 bases removed from V and 3 bases from J, the gap between germline ends came to 5 bases. The DNA of the CDR3 is TGTGCCAGCAGTTCTTATACAGATACGCAGTATTTT. Translation gives CASSSYTDTQYF.

This chain uses TRBV7-9 with TRBJ2-1, with D perhaps given as TRBD1 or TRBD2 (5 bases each). CDR1 and CDR2 (germline): SEHNR, FQNEAQ (reference sequence). The CDR3 runs to 13 residues. With 4 bases removed from V and 7 bases from J, the gap between germline ends came to 11 bases. CDR3 bases: TGTGCCAGCAGCTCCGGGGCCAAAAATGAGCAGTTCTTC. It is translated as CASSSGAKNEQFF.

The V and J genes are TRBV11-2 and TRBJ2-5; D is perhaps TRBD2 (7 bases). Germline-derived CDR1 and CDR2 are SGHAT and FQNNGV. Trimming removed 2 bases at V and 2 bases at J, with 18 bases between. This CDR3 region has 17 residues. The CDR3 DNA reads as TGTGCCAGCAGCTTACCCCCCGGGGGGCGGGGGCAAGAGACCCAGTACTTC. It yields the protein CASSLPPGGRGQETQYF.

The rearrangement uses TRBV10-1 and TRBJ2-7; 10 bases are a match to TRBD2. Germline V gives CDR1 WNHNN, CDR2 SYGVQD (reference sequence). V dropped 5 bases and J dropped 6; count of bases not matched to a gene: 4. The CDR3 is 13 residues long. CDR3 in amino acids: CASSLAGVREQYF. CDR3 sequence (DNA): TGCGCCAGCAGTCTAGCGGGAGTACGCGAGCAGTACTTC.

The J gene is TRBJ2-1, the V gene TRBV6-1, with a weak D call TRBD2 (6 bases). The V gene's germline CDR1 is MNHNS and CDR2 SASEGT. V was clipped by 2 bases and J by 12 bases, with 11 bases between them. The CDR3 has 12 amino acids. CDR3 region: CASSEFSGRQFF. CDR3 coding DNA: TGTGCCAGCAGTGAATTTAGCGGTCGGCAGTTCTTC.

This chain joins TRBV11-2 and TRBJ2-2; TRBD2 agrees at 13 bases. Germline values: CDR1 SGHAT, CDR2 FQNNGV. V was pared by 4 bases and J by 7 bases, with 9 bases of the junction left unmatched. The CDR3 has 17 residues. For the CDR3, the DNA is TGTGCCAGCAGCTATCGGACTAGCGGGAGAGGAGGCGGGGAGCTGTTTTTT. Amino acids: CASSYRTSGRGGGELFF. The complete variable domain, with remaining parts taken from reference TRBV11-2 and TRBJ2-2, reads EAGVAQSPRYKIIEKRQSVAFWCNPISGHATLYWYQQILGQGPKLLIQFQNNGVVDDSQLPKDRFSAERLKGVDSTLKIQPAKLEDSAVYLCASSYRTSGRGGGELFFGEGSRLTVL.

Here the CDR3 DNA reads TGTGCCAGCAACCCTTCTCGGGGACAAGGCTACAATGAGCAGTTCTTC. Its protein is CASNPSRGQGYNEQFF. The chain carries TRBV7-9 and TRBJ2-1; perhaps TRBD1 as D (6 bases). V was pared by 7 bases and J by 3 bases, with 19 bases between. CDR3 length equals 16 residues. Germline V lookup: CDR1 SEHNR, CDR2 FQNEAQ (reference sequence).